These 14 T cell receptor beta chains were all obtained from the same sample, sequenced in a study of STAT5B mutations in CD4+ large granular lymphocyte leukemia. Only in-frame clones appear in the TCRdb table, and some are missing; sequencing was by immunoSEQ multiplex PCR. Among 25,000 to 35,000 clones listed, less than 80% were seen once. The sample taken for sequencing was CD4+ T cells from blood buffy coats. Every receptor here comes from a human donor in good health.

This clone has just a few counts. The rearrangement joins TRBV29-1 to TRBJ1-1; D possibly corresponds to TRBD1 (6 bases). Germline V gene sequence: CDR1 SQVTM, CDR2 ANQGSEA. V gave up 4 bases and J gave up 2 bases, with 11 bases separating them. This CDR3 is built from 13 residues. CDR3 in amino acids: CSVVGQPNTEAFF. CDR3 nucleotides: TGCAGCGTTGTGGGACAACCTAACACTGAAGCTTTCTTT.

This chain joins TRBV9 and TRBJ2-3, with unresolved D. Trimming stripped 0 bases from V and 0 bases from J, with 11 bases between. The germline CDR1 and CDR2 sequences are SGDLS and YYNGEE. The CDR3 loop spans 16 amino acids. CDR3 region: CASSVGLLASTDTQYF. CDR3 in DNA: TGTGCCAGCAGCGTAGGCCTACTTGCTAGCACAGATACGCAGTATTTT.

This sequence joins TRBV28 and TRBJ2-3, with D uncertain. The CDR3 consists of 12 residues. Germline CDR1 and CDR2: MDHEN and SYDVKM. V was clipped by 5 bases and J by 8 bases, with 11 bases between them. The CDR3 spells CASSPHQLTQYF. CDR3 coding DNA: TGTGCCAGCAGTCCCCATCAACTTACGCAGTATTTT. Variable domain in full (rest from reference TRBV28 and TRBJ2-3): DVKVTQSSRYLVKRTGEKVFLECVQDMDHENMFWYRQDPGLGLRLIYFSYDVKMKEKGDIPEGYSVSREKKERFSLILESASTNQTSMYLCASSPHQLTQYFGPGTRLTVL.

The chain has TRBV6-6 and TRBJ1-3; TRBD1 agrees at 7 bases. The CDR3 has 14 residues. Germline CDR1 reads MNHNY; CDR2 reads SVGAGI (reference sequence). Losses at the gene ends were 4 bases for V and 2 bases for J; bases not matched to a gene: 2. The CDR3, as DNA: TGTGCCAGCAGTTCAGGGGGGGCTGGAAACACCATATATTTT. Its protein is CASSSGGAGNTIYF.

V usage is TRBV6-1 and J usage is TRBJ2-3; 7 positions agree with TRBD1. The length of the CDR3 is 15 residues. With V trimmed by 2 bases and J by 5 bases, 7 bases remained unmatched. Germline CDR1 and CDR2: MNHNS and SASEGT. CDR3 protein: CASSESRQGRDTQYF. CDR3 coding DNA: TGTGCCAGCAGTGAATCGCGACAGGGTAGAGATACGCAGTATTTT.

This chain connects TRBV7-9 to TRBJ2-1, with 8 bases that match TRBD2. Germline CDR1 reads SEHNR; CDR2 reads FQNEAQ (reference sequence). V shed 4 bases, J shed 9 bases, and the junction held 11 bases outside the gene matches. The CDR3 spans 15 residues. The DNA for the CDR3 is TGTGCCAGCAGCTACCTAGCGGGCGTTACTATTGAGCAGTTCTTC. It codes for CASSYLAGVTIEQFF. The full variable domain, rest sourced from reference TRBV7-9 and TRBJ2-1, is DTGVSQNPRHKITKRGQNVTFRCDPISEHNRLYWYRQTLGQGPEFLTYFQNEAQLEKSRLLSDRFSAERPKGSFSTLEIQRTEQGDSAMYLCASSYLAGVTIEQFFGPGTRLTVL.

The gene calls are TRBV7-9 and TRBJ2-3; 9 nucleotides line up with TRBD2. J gave up 3 bases and V 0 bases, and 4 bases lay outside the gene matches. Germline CDR1 and CDR2: SEHNR and FQNEAQ (reference sequence). The CDR3 totals 16 residues. The CDR3 sequence: CASSLAVTSGTDTQYF. CDR3 nucleotide sequence: TGTGCCAGCAGCTTAGCGGTTACTAGCGGGACAGATACGCAGTATTTT. The full variable domain, rest sourced from reference TRBV7-9 and TRBJ2-3, is DTGVSQNPRHKITKRGQNVTFRCDPISEHNRLYWYRQTLGQGPEFLTYFQNEAQLEKSRLLSDRFSAERPKGSFSTLEIQRTEQGDSAMYLCASSLAVTSGTDTQYFGPGTRLTVL.

V gene TRBV9 combines with J gene TRBJ1-4; D not resolved. Germline-derived CDR1 and CDR2 are SGDLS and YYNGEE. The CDR3 sequence is 15 residues long. The ends were cut back, 0 bases at V and 7 bases at J, with 13 bases in the middle. Here the CDR3 reads CASSVGGGYSEKLFF. CDR3 DNA sequence: TGTGCCAGCAGCGTAGGGGGAGGCTATAGTGAAAAACTGTTTTTT.

In regard to this clone: No conserved phenylalanine or tryptophan ends this CDR3, so it is likely a read error. V usage is TRBV6-7 and J usage is TRBJ2-7; the D gene could be TRBD1 or TRBD2 (6 bases each). TRBV6-7 carries the ORF label, with uncertain function. The CDR3 consists of 16 residues. V was pared by 2 bases and J by 3 bases, with 17 bases between. Here the CDR3 reads CASSYRGRLPVYEQYL. The CDR3 DNA is TGTGCCAGCAGTTACCGGGGGCGCCTTCCGGTCTACGAGCAGTACCTC.

This chain uses TRBV7-2 with TRBJ1-2; D is ambiguous. Trimming pared 2 bases from V and 0 bases from J, leaving 13 bases between. CDR1 and CDR2 (germline): SGHTA, FQGNSA. The CDR3 runs 16 residues. As DNA, the CDR3 is TGTGCCAGCAGCTTAACCCTGGGAGTGACTAACTATGGCTACACCTTC. Translated: CASSLTLGVTNYGYTF. Drawing the rest from reference TRBV7-2 and TRBJ1-2, the complete variable domain is GAGVSQSPSNKVTEKGKDVELRCDPISGHTALYWYRQSLGQGLEFLIYFQGNSAPDKSGLPSDRFSAERTGGSVSTLTIQRTQQEDSAVYLCASSLTLGVTNYGYTFGSGTRLTVV.

This chain uses TRBV2 with TRBJ2-5, with D possibly being TRBD2 (5 bases). The V and J ends lost 4 bases and 3 bases respectively, with 9 bases between them. This CDR3 is 13 amino acids long. Germline V lookup: CDR1 SNHLY, CDR2 FYNNEI. CDR3 in amino acids: CASSGGHEETQYF. CDR3 coding DNA: TGTGCCAGCAGTGGAGGGCACGAAGAGACCCAGTACTTC.

The chain employs TRBV19 and TRBJ1-5; TRBD1 aligns across 9 bases. The CDR3 runs to 19 residues. Trimming cost V 1 base and J 7 bases; bases outside gene matches: 17. The V gene's germline CDR1 is LNHDA and CDR2 SQIVND (reference sequence). The CDR3 reads CASSIGPDRGTFRIQPQHF. CDR3 sequence (DNA): TGTGCCAGTAGTATAGGACCGGACAGGGGAACGTTTAGAATACAGCCCCAGCATTTT. Full variable domain (remainder filled in from reference TRBV19 and TRBJ1-5): DGGITQSPKYLFRKEGQNVTLSCEQNLNHDAMYWYRQDPGQGLRLIYYSQIVNDFQKGDIAEGYSVSREKKESFPLTVTSAQKNPTAFYLCASSIGPDRGTFRIQPQHFGDGTRLSIL.

V gene TRBV29-1 combines with J gene TRBJ1-2; D not certain. Looked up from germline, CDR1 is SQVTM and CDR2 is ANQGSEA. The CDR3 loop spans 11 amino acids. The germline V and J ends were trimmed by 2 bases and 2 bases, with 3 bases remaining between them. Here the CDR3 reads CSVETNYGYTF. In DNA, the CDR3 is TGCAGCGTTGAAACCAACTATGGCTACACCTTC.

In its sample, this clone was seen once. The chain is built from TRBV10-3 and TRBJ2-7; the D call may be TRBD1 or TRBD2 (5 bases each). The germline V and J ends were trimmed by 5 bases and 7 bases, with 18 bases remaining between them. From germline, CDR1 is ENHRY and CDR2 SYGVKD. This CDR3 spans 14 amino acids. CDR3 nucleotide sequence: TGTGCCATCAGTTTCCGGGACGTCGAAAGGGAGCAGTACTTC. Translating it yields CAISFRDVEREQYF.